The 21 T cell receptor beta chains given below trace back to one sample, sequenced in a study of blood T cell repertoires in COVID-19. The table came from immunoSEQ multiplex PCR; TCRdb's copy has only in-frame clones and leaves some out. The table records 250,000 or so clones, about 91% of them present only once. The sequenced material came from peripheral blood. All receptors derive from a woman in her thirties with COVID-19, enrolled during active disease.

This chain connects TRBV6-6 to TRBJ2-1; D not certain. The CDR3 sequence is 14 residues long. The V gene lost 0 bases and the J gene lost 9 bases, with 12 bases spanning the gap. Germline V gene data show CDR1 as MNHNY and CDR2 as SVGAGI (reference sequence). CDR3 sequence (DNA): TGTGCCAGCAGTTACTCGTCCCCCGTCGGTGAGCAGTTCTTC. Amino acid sequence: CASSYSSPVGEQFF.

This sequence joins TRBV2 and TRBJ2-2; 9 nucleotides align to TRBD2. The junction had 7 bases not matched to a gene; V was cut back by 7 bases and J by 4 bases. CDR1 is SNHLY, CDR2 FYNNEI, per germline. This CDR3 is 15 amino acids long. CDR3 in amino acids: CASTAGGGVTGELFF. CDR3 coding DNA: TGTGCCAGCACAGCGGGGGGCGGGGTCACCGGGGAGCTGTTTTTT.

V and J are TRBV19 and TRBJ2-1, with 11 bases lining up with TRBD1. Trimming at V came to 5 bases and at J to 9 bases, leaving 9 bases not matched to a gene. Germline CDR1 reads LNHDA; CDR2 reads SQIVND (reference sequence). This CDR3 has 15 amino acids. CDR3 coding DNA: TGTGCCAGTAGTTCCCACGGACAGGGGGCTTTTGAGCAGTTCTTC. Its protein is CASSSHGQGAFEQFF.

The chain links TRBV28 to TRBJ2-7, with D maybe TRBD1 (6 bases). This CDR3 comprises 15 residues. Germline V gene data show CDR1 as MDHEN and CDR2 as SYDVKM. With 5 bases removed from V and 0 bases from J, the gap between germline ends came to 14 bases. CDR3 sequence: CASSPSGTYSYEQYF. CDR3 DNA sequence: TGTGCCAGCAGTCCCTCCGGGACATACTCCTACGAGCAGTACTTC.

CDR3 nucleotides: TGTGCCAGCAGCTTTTACGGGGACAGCTCCTACGAGCAGTACGTC. Translated: CASSFYGDSSYEQYV. The rearrangement links TRBV5-6 to TRBJ2-7; 7 bases agree with TRBD1. Per the germline V gene, CDR1 is SGHDT and CDR2 is YYEEEE. The CDR3 sequence is 15 residues long. V shed 2 bases, J shed 0 bases, and the junction held 5 bases outside the gene matches.

The chain combines TRBV6-4 with TRBJ1-1, with a tentative D call TRBD1 (6 bases). CDR1 is MRHNA and CDR2 is SNTAGT in the germline V gene. This CDR3 spans 14 amino acids. V was shortened by 6 bases and J by 7 bases, with 18 bases between the two germline ends. Written as DNA, the CDR3 is TGTGCCAGCAGGGAAAATGGACAGTCGATTGAAGCTTTCTTT. It specifies CASRENGQSIEAFF.

The rearrangement joins TRBV15 to TRBJ1-2, with 8 bases fitting TRBD1. V lost 5 bases, J lost 0 bases, and 14 bases stayed unmatched. Germline V CDR1 and CDR2: LNHNV, YYDKDF (reference sequence). This CDR3 region has 18 residues. Here the CDR3 reads CATSPLGSRDRTNYGYTF. CDR3 DNA: TGTGCCACCAGCCCCCTCGGATCCCGGGACAGGACTAACTATGGCTACACCTTC. Together with reference TRBV15 and TRBJ1-2, the CDR3 gives the full variable domain: DAMVIQNPRYQVTQFGKPVTLSCSQTLNHNVMYWYQQKSSQAPKLLFHYYDKDFNNEADTPDNFQSRRPNTSFCFLDIRSPGLGDTAMYLCATSPLGSRDRTNYGYTFGSGTRLTVV.

This chain links TRBV7-2 with TRBJ2-7; weak D call: TRBD2 (5 bases). The CDR3 is 14 residues long. The germline V and J ends were trimmed by 1 base and 5 bases, with 12 bases remaining between them. Germline loops: CDR1 SGHTA, CDR2 FQGNSA. The CDR3 loop reads CASSLDGRRNEQYF. CDR3 DNA sequence: TGTGCCAGCAGCTTAGACGGTCGGAGGAACGAGCAGTACTTC.

The V gene is TRBV27, the J gene TRBJ2-5; 7 bases fit TRBD1. CDR3 size: 14 residues. Unmatched junction bases numbered 11, after V lost 6 bases and J lost 7 bases. Germline V gene sequence: CDR1 MNHEY, CDR2 SMNVEV (reference sequence). The DNA of the CDR3 is TGTGCCAGCAGAACCGGGACAGCGAGGGGGACCCAGTACTTC. As protein: CASRTGTARGTQYF.

This chain connects TRBV7-8 to TRBJ2-5; TRBD2 matches at 10 bases. V was pared by 3 bases and J by 2 bases, with 3 bases of the junction left unmatched. The germline V gene encodes CDR1 SGHVS and CDR2 FQNEAQ. This CDR3 has 15 residues. DNA of the CDR3: TGTGCCAGCAGCTTTAGCGGGGGGTCTCAAGAGACCCAGTACTTC. It translates to CASSFSGGSQETQYF.

The V call is TRBV29-1, the J call TRBJ2-7; D might be TRBD2 (6 bases). This CDR3 has 15 amino acids. The V end lost 4 bases, the J end lost 1 base, and 17 bases lay between the germline ends. CDR1 is SQVTM, CDR2 ANQGSEA, per germline. DNA of the CDR3: TGCAGCGTTGCGGGAGAGGTCGGAAAATCCTACGAGCAGTACTTC. Its protein product is CSVAGEVGKSYEQYF.

V gene TRBV2 combines with J gene TRBJ1-5, with D possibly TRBD1 on 6 matching bases. V was pared by 5 bases and J by 0 bases, with 14 bases between. The CDR3 runs to 16 residues. Germline CDR1 reads SNHLY; CDR2 reads FYNNEI. CDR3 in DNA: TGTGCCAGCAGTATCCGACAGGCATATAGCAATCAGCCCCAGCATTTT. This encodes CASSIRQAYSNQPQHF.

This sequence joins TRBV27 and TRBJ1-3; 8 bases are shared with TRBD1. V lost 4 bases to trimming and J lost 0 bases; unmatched junction nucleotides: 2. The CDR3 runs to 15 residues. Germline lookup yields CDR1 MNHEY and CDR2 SMNVEV (reference sequence). This CDR3 reads CASSSGQVSGNTIYF. The CDR3 region has the DNA TGTGCCAGCAGTTCGGGACAGGTCTCTGGAAACACCATATATTTT.

This clone appeared a few times. The J gene is TRBJ1-6, the V gene TRBV11-2, with 7 positions matching TRBD1. The CDR3 is made up of 17 amino acids. CDR1 SGHAT and CDR2 FQNNGV come from the germline V gene. V shed 3 bases, J shed 9 bases, and the junction held 14 bases outside the gene matches. The CDR3 nucleotides are TGTGCCAGCAGCTTGGAATCCCACAGGGGTGCACCTTCACCCCTCCACTTT. This translates into CASSLESHRGAPSPLHF.

The chain combines TRBV14 with TRBJ2-6; no reliable D call. The CDR3 extends over 15 amino acids. The germline gives CDR1 SGHDN, CDR2 FVKESK. Trimming removed 5 bases at V and 2 bases at J, with 10 bases between. The CDR3 DNA follows: TGTGCCAGCAGCACGGGTCCTACTGGGGCCAACGTCCTGACTTTC. Its translation: CASSTGPTGANVLTF.

The sample holds one count of this clone. The genes are TRBV9 and TRBJ2-1, with a tentative D call TRBD2 (7 bases). CDR3 size: 16 residues. Trimming took 4 bases from V and 10 from J, leaving 24 bases between them. Per the germline V gene, CDR1 is SGDLS and CDR2 is YYNGEE. CDR3 residues: CASSPGGGSPSREQFF. DNA for the CDR3: TGTGCCAGCAGCCCGGGGGGCGGGAGCCCATCCCGAGAGCAGTTCTTC. Full variable domain (remainder filled in from reference TRBV9 and TRBJ2-1): DSGVTQTPKHLITATGQRVTLRCSPRSGDLSVYWYQQSLDQGLQFLIQYYNGEERAKGNILERFSAQQFPDLHSELNLSSLELGDSALYFCASSPGGGSPSREQFFGPGTRLTVL.

The V gene is TRBV7-9, the J gene TRBJ1-4, with unresolved D. The CDR3 is made up of 14 amino acids. Germline V gene lookup returns CDR1 SEHNR and CDR2 FQNEAQ (reference sequence). V was shortened by 3 bases and J by 8 bases, with 13 bases between the two germline ends. CDR3 sequence (DNA): TGTGCCAGCAGCTTCTCATCGGGAGGCGAAAAACTGTTTTTT. As protein: CASSFSSGGEKLFF.

This sequence joins TRBV9 and TRBJ2-5; a possible D gene is TRBD1 (6 bases). V dropped 3 bases and J dropped 0 bases, with 12 bases sitting between them. This CDR3 is 15 amino acids long. Per germline, CDR1 SGDLS and CDR2 YYNGEE. CDR3 DNA: TGTGCCAGCAGCGCGGGCACAGGGTACCAAGAGACCCAGTACTTC. The encoded protein is CASSAGTGYQETQYF. Based on the CDR3 plus reference TRBV9 and TRBJ2-5, the full variable domain is DSGVTQTPKHLITATGQRVTLRCSPRSGDLSVYWYQQSLDQGLQFLIQYYNGEERAKGNILERFSAQQFPDLHSELNLSSLELGDSALYFCASSAGTGYQETQYFGPGTRLLVL.

With respect to this clone: At one boundary the junction diverges from the germline segment, which might be a read error. This chain connects TRBV7-2 to TRBJ2-7, with 7 bases fitting TRBD2. Looked up from germline, CDR1 is SGHTA and CDR2 is FQGNSA. This CDR3 is 15 amino acids long. CDR3: CASSVAGRGAYEQYF. Here the CDR3 DNA reads TGTGCCAGCAGCGTAGCCGGACGGGGGGCCTACGAGCAGTACTTC.

Concerning this clone: Its ends do not fully match the called genes, so a read error is possible. The chain carries TRBV5-1 and TRBJ1-6; D gene ambiguous. The CDR3 is 8 residues long. Germline CDR1 and CDR2: SGHRS and YFSETQ. The DNA of the CDR3 is TGCGCCAGCACCACCTCGGGCTTT. It specifies CASTTSGF.

This chain joins TRBV6-5 and TRBJ1-1, with D unclear. The V end was cut by 4 bases, the J end by 1 base, with 13 bases between. The germline gives CDR1 MNHEY, CDR2 SVGAGI. The CDR3 consists of 15 residues. CDR3 protein: CASSSSGLSNTEAFF. The CDR3 DNA reads as TGTGCCAGCAGTTCCAGCGGACTCTCGAACACTGAAGCTTTCTTT.